This T cell receptor (beta chain) was captured in a study of blood T cell repertoires in COVID-19. About the research overall: From T cells, B-cell-depleted T cells, or PBMCs came the material, which was cDNA or gDNA.

Original methodology: Scientists estimated how many nucleated cells there were by amplifying reference gene primers. Clones were sequenced by immunoSEQ multiplex PCR, and TCRdb holds only the in-frame ones, with some missing. Clonal size and the V and J genes are those of that table, whereas D and trimming came from the DNA. The sample includes 150,000 to 200,000 clones, approximately 80% seen only once; the top ten take 4.5% to 7.5%. The CDR3 covers 14 residues. V lost 7 bases, J lost 0 bases, and 4 bases stayed unmatched. Germline CDR1 reads LNHDA; CDR2 reads SQIVND (reference sequence). The chain recombines TRBV19 with TRBJ1-2; 8 bases are shared with TRBD1. The sequencing sample was made of PBMCs or T cells enriched from blood (not recorded which). The source of this sequence is a man aged 35-49 years who had recovered from COVID-19. The CDR3 loop is CASKRQGSNYGYTF. Here the CDR3 DNA reads TGTGCCAGTAAACGACAGGGGTCTAACTATGGCTACACCTTC.